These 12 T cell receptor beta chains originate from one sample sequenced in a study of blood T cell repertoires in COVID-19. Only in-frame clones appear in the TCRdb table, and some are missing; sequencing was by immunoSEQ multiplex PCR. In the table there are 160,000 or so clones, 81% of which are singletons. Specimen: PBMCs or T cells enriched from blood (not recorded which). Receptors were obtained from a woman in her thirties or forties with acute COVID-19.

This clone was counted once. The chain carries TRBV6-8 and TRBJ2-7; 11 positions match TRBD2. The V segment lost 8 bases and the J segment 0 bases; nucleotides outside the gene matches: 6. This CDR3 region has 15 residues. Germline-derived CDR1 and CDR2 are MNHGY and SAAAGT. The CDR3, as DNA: TGTGCCAGCGGACCACTAGCGGGGGCCTCCTACGAGCAGTACTTC. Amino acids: CASGPLAGASYEQYF.

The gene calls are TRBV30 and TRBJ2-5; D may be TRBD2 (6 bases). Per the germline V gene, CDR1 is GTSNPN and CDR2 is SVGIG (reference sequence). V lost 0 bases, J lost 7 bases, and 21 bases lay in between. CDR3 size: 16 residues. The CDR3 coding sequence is TGTGCCTGGAGTGTATTAACTAGCCCATGGTTTGGGACCCAGTACTTC. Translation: CAWSVLTSPWFGTQYF.

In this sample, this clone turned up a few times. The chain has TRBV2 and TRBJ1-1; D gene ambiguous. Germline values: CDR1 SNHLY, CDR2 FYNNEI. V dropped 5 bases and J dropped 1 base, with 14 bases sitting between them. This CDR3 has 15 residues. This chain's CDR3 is CASSPIPGGNTEAFF. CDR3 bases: TGTGCCAGCAGTCCTATCCCTGGCGGGAACACTGAAGCTTTCTTT.

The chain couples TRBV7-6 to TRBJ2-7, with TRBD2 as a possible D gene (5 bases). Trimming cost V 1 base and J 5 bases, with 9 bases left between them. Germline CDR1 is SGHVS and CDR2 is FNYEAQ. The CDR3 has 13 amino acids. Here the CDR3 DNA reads TGTGCCAGCAGCTTAGGTTCCGGGAACGAGCAGTACTTC. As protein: CASSLGSGNEQYF.

CDR3 amino acids: CASSPTSGRMGDTQYF. The DNA of the CDR3 is TGCGCCAGCAGCCCAACTAGCGGGAGGATGGGGGATACGCAGTATTTT. The chain combines TRBV5-1 with TRBJ2-3, with 12 bases matching TRBD2. In germline, CDR1 is SGHRS, CDR2 YFSETQ. This CDR3 has 16 amino acids. The V segment lost 4 bases and the J segment 6 bases; nucleotides outside the gene matches: 9.

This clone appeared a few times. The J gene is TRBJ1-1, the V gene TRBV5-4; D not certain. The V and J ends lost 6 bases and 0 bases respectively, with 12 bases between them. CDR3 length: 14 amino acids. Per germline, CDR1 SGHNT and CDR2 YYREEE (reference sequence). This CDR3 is CASNPSGMNTEAFF. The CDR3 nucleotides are TGTGCCAGCAACCCGTCCGGGATGAACACTGAAGCTTTCTTT.

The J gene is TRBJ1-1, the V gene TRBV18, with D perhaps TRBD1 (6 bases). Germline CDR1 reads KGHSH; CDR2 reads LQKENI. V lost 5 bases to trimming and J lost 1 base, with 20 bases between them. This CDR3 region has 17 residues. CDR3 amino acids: CASSSKTPTGTNTEAFF. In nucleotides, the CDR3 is TGTGCCAGCTCATCGAAGACACCGACAGGCACGAACACTGAAGCTTTCTTT.

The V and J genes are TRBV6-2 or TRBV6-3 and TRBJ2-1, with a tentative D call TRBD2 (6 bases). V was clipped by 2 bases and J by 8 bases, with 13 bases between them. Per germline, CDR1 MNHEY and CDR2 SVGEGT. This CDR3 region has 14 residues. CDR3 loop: CASSYTDRGDEQFF. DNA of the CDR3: TGTGCCAGCAGTTACACGGACCGCGGGGATGAGCAGTTCTTC.

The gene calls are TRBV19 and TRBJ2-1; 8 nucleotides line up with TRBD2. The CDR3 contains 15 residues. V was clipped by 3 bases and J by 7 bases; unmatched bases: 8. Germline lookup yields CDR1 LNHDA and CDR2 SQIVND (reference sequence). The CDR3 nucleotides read TGTGCCAGTAGTATTCAACTAGCGGTCCCGAATGAGCAGTTCTTC. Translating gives CASSIQLAVPNEQFF.

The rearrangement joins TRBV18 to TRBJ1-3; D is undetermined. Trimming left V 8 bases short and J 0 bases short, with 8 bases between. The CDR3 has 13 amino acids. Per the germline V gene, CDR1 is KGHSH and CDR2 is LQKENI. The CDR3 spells CASHVSSGNTIYF. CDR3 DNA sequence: TGTGCCAGCCATGTCAGCTCTGGAAACACCATATATTTT.

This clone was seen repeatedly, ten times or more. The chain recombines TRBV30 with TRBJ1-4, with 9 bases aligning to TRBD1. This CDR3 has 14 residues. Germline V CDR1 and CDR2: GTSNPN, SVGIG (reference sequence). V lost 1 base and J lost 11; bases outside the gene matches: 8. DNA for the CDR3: TGTGCCTGGAGTGCTGGACAGGGGAGTAACAAACTGTTTTTT. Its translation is CAWSAGQGSNKLFF.

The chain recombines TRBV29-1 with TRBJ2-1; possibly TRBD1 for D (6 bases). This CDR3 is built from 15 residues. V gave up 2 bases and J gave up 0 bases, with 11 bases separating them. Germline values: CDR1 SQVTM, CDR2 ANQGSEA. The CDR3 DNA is TGCAGCGTTGAAAGGGGGACGAGCTCCTACAATGAGCAGTTCTTC. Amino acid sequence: CSVERGTSSYNEQFF.